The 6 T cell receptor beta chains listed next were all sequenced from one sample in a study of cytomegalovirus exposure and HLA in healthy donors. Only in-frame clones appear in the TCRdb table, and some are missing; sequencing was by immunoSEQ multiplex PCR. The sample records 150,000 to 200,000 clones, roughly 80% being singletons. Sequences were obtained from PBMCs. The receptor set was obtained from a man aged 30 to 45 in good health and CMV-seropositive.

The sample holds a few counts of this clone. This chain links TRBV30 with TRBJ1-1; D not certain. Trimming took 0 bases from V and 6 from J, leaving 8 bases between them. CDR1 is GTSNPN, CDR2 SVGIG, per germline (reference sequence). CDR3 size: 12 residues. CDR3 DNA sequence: TGTGCCTGGAGTGTATTCGGGTCTGAAGCTTTCTTT. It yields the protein CAWSVFGSEAFF.

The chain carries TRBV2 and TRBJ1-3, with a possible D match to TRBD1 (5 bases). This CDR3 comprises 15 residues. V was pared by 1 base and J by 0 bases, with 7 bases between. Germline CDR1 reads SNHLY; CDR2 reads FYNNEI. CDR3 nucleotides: TGTGCCAGCAGTGAAGACAGGCGCTCTGGAAACACCATATATTTT. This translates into CASSEDRRSGNTIYF. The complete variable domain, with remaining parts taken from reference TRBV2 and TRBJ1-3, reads EPEVTQTPSHQVTQMGQEVILRCVPISNHLYFYWYRQILGQKVEFLVSFYNNEISEKSEIFDDQFSVERPDGSNFTLKIRSTKLEDSAMYFCASSEDRRSGNTIYFGEGSWLTVV.

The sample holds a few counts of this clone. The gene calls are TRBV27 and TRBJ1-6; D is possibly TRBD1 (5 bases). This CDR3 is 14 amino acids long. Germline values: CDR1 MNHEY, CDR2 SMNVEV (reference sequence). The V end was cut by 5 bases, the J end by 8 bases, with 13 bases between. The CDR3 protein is CASSRLPGDSPLHF. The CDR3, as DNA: TGTGCCAGCAGTCGCCTGCCGGGGGATTCACCCCTCCACTTT.

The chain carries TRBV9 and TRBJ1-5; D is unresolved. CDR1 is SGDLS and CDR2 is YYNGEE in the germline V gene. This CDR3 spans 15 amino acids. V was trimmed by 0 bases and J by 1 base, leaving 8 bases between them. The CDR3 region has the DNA TGTGCCAGCAGCGTAGACTCAGGCAGCAATCAGCCCCAGCATTTT. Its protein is CASSVDSGSNQPQHF.

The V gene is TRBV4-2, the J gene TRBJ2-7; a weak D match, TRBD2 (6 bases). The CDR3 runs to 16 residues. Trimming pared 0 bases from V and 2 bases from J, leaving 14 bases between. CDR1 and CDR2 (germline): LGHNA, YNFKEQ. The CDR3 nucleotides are TGTGCCAGCAGCCAAGATGGGGCGGGGCCGACCTACGAGCAGTACTTC. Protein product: CASSQDGAGPTYEQYF.

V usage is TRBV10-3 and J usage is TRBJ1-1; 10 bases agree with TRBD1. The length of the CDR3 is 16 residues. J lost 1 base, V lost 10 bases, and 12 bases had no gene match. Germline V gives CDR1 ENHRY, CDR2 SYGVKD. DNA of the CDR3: TGTGCCAACACGCTCGGGACAGGGGATTCGAACACTGAAGCTTTCTTT. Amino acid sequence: CANTLGTGDSNTEAFF.